This T cell receptor beta chain was recorded in a study of CD8 T cells in Susac syndrome. As for the study in general: Patients with Susac syndrome had blood drawn and were at that point therapy-naive, on corticosteroids, or on intravenous immunoglobulin alone. Study-wide results and limits: Susac-specific public clones found in total CD8+ repertoires numbered about 17, and those in CD8+ TEMRA repertoires numbered about five.

Trimming left V 5 bases short and J 0 bases short, with 11 bases between. CDR1 is LNHDA and CDR2 is SQIVND in the germline V gene (reference sequence). The CDR3 runs to 15 residues. TEMRA cells were FACS-enriched, unlike CD8+ and CD4+ T cells, which were negatively isolated. A quantity of about 0.5 to 1 ug RNA underwent reverse transcription using random hexamers. TCR beta CDR3 was amplified by immunoSEQ multiplex PCR. This amplification extended across 54 Vbeta and 13 Jbeta segments. MiXCR, run by TCRdb on the immunoSEQ multiplex PCR reads, gives a single entry per CDR3 protein. The table records around 100,000 distinct CDR3 sequences, around 96% of them present only once. About this clonotype: As yet, its antigen is unknown.

This chain uses TRBV19 with TRBJ2-1; D gene ambiguous. This clonotype was sampled from a human donor with Susac syndrome. Sequencing input: CD8+ T cells from PBMCs. The CDR3 reads CASSLTVSSYNEQFF. The CDR3 DNA sequence: TGTGCCAGTAGTCTCACTGTGAGCTCCTACAATGAGCAGTTCTTC.